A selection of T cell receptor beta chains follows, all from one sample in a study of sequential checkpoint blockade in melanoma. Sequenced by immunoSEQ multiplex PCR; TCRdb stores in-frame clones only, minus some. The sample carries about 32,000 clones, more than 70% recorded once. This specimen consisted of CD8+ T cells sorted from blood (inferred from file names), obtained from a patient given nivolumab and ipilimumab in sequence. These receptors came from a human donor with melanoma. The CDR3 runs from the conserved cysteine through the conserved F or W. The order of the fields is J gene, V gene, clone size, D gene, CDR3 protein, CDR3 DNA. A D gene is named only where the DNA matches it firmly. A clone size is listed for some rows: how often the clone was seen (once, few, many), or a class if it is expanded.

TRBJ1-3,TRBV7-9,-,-,CASSSQRQLLTGNTIYF,TGTGCCAGCAGCTCACAACGACAGCTACTGACTGGAAACACCATATATTTT
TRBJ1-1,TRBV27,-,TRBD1,CASSFSGQGDEAFF,TGTGCCAGCAGTTTCTCCGGACAGGGCGATGAAGCTTTCTTT
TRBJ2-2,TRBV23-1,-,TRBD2,CASSLIAGIPYTGELFF,TGCGCCAGCAGTCTAATAGCGGGAATTCCGTACACCGGGGAGCTGTTTTTT
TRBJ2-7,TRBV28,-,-,CATLRWAQTDEQYF,TGTGCCACCTTACGTTGGGCGCAAACGGACGAGCAGTACTTC
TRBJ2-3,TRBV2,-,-,CASSGQGAWDTQYF,TGTGCCAGCAGTGGGCAGGGTGCATGGGATACGCAGTATTTT
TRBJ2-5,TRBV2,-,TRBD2,CASKAGGGQETQYF,TGTGCCAGCAAGGCGGGGGGGGGACAAGAGACCCAGTACTTC
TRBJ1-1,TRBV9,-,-,CASSGDGFLEAFF,TGTGCCAGCAGCGGAGACGGGTTCCTTGAAGCTTTCTTT
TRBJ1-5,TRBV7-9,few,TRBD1,CASSFGTGRNQPQHF,TGTGCCAGCAGCTTCGGGACAGGCCGTAATCAGCCCCAGCATTTT
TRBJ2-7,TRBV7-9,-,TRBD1,CASSSSDREQYF,TGTGCCAGCAGCTCCTCGGACAGGGAGCAGTACTTC
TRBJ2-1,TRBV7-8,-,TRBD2,CASSLASGGPFYNEQFF,TGTGCCAGCAGCTTAGCTAGCGGGGGGCCCTTCTACAATGAGCAGTTCTTC
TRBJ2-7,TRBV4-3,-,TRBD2,CASSPAGEAYEQYF,TGCGCCAGCAGCCCAGCGGGGGAGGCCTACGAGCAGTACTTC
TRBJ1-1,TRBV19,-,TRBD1,CASSPRQGMVSAFF,TGTGCCAGTAGTCCCCGACAGGGGATGGTCTCGGCTTTCTTT
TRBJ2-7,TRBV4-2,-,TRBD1,CASSLTTDRVRWEQYF,TGTGCCAGCAGCCTCACCACGGACAGGGTGCGGTGGGAGCAGTACTTC
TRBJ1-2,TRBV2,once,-,CASSTIRTEYGYTF,TGTGCCAGCAGCACAATAAGAACAGAATATGGCTACACCTTC
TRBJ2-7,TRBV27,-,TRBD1,CASSLYRGPYEQYF,TGTGCCAGCAGTTTATACAGGGGTCCCTACGAGCAGTACTTC
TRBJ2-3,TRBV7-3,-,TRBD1,CASSPDRGTDTQYF,TGTGCCAGCAGCCCCGACAGGGGCACAGATACGCAGTATTTT
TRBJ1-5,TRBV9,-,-,CASSVGSVSNQPQHF,TGTGCCAGCAGCGTAGGGTCGGTTAGCAATCAGCCCCAGCATTTT
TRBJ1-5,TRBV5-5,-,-,CASSQADLRAQPQHF,TGTGCCAGCAGCCAGGCGGACCTGAGGGCCCAGCCCCAGCATTTT
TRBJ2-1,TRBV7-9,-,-,CASSLFPGDHNEQFF,TGTGCCAGCAGCTTATTCCCGGGAGACCACAATGAGCAGTTCTTC
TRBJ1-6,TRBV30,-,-,CAWSVGSHNSPLHF,TGTGCCTGGAGTGTCGGGTCTCATAATTCACCCCTCCACTTT
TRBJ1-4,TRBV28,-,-,CASSPPYRGEKLFF,TGTGCCAGCAGTCCGCCCTACCGGGGTGAAAAACTGTTTTTT
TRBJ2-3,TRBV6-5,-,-,CASSYSREDTQYF,TGTGCCAGCAGTTATTCACGAGAAGATACGCAGTATTTT
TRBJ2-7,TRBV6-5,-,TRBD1,CASSYGTGTPGEQYF,TGTGCCAGCAGTTACGGGACAGGCACTCCGGGGGAGCAGTACTTC
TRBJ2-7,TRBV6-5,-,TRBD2,CASSYSTSGSSEQYF,TGTGCCAGCAGTTACTCGACTAGCGGGAGCTCCGAGCAGTACTTC
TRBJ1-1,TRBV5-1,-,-,CASSLASGGKNTEAFF,TGCGCCAGCAGCTTGGCCTCTGGGGGGAAGAACACTGAAGCTTTCTTT
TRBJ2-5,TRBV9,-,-,CASSSRTGGETQYF,TGTGCCAGCAGCTCCCGGACTGGGGGCGAGACCCAGTACTTC
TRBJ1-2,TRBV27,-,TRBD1,CASGDRVRGNYGYTF,TGTGCCAGCGGAGACAGGGTACGGGGAAACTATGGCTACACCTTC
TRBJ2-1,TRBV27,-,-,CASSLLGDEQFF,TGTGCCAGCAGTTTGCTAGGGGATGAGCAGTTCTTC
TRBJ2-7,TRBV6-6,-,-,CASSYSKQYEQYF,TGTGCCAGCAGTTACTCGAAACAATACGAGCAGTACTTC
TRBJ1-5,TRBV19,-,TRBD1,CASSIRDSNQPQHF,TGTGCCAGTAGTATAAGGGACAGTAATCAGCCCCAGCATTTT
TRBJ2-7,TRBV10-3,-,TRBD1,CAIMNTGEHWTF,TGTGCCATCATGAATACAGGGGAACACTGGACGTTC
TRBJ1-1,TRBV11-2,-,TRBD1,CASSLTGQVNTEAFF,TGTGCCAGCAGCCTGACGGGACAGGTAAACACTGAAGCTTTCTTT
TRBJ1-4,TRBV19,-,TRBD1,CASEPGRGLSEKLFF,TGTGCCAGCGAGCCGGGCAGGGGGCTTAGTGAAAAACTGTTTTTT
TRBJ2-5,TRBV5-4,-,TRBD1,CASSFGSRGLDETQYF,TGTGCCAGCAGCTTTGGGAGCAGGGGGCTTGACGAGACCCAGTACTTC
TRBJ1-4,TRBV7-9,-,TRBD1,CASSLTGQGPANEKLFF,TGTGCCAGCAGCTTAACGGGACAGGGGCCGGCTAATGAAAAACTGTTTTTT
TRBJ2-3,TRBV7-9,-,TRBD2,CASSPPGGGITDTQYF,TGTGCCAGCAGCCCCCCTGGCGGGGGGATCACAGATACGCAGTATTTT
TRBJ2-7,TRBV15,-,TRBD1,CATSRDRMGTAYEQYF,TGTGCCACCAGCAGAGACCGGATGGGGACAGCCTACGAGCAGTACTTC
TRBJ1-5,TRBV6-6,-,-,CASSGLTGGPQHF,TGTGCCAGCAGTGGCCTGACGGGTGGGCCCCAGCATTTT
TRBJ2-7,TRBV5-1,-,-,CASSFPGSYEQYF,TGCGCCAGCAGCTTCCCGGGCTCCTACGAGCAGTACTTC
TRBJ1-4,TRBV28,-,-,CASSLSGGLGVIATNEKLFF,TGTGCCAGCAGTTTATCGGGGGGCCTCGGGGTAATTGCAACTAATGAAAAACTGTTTTTT
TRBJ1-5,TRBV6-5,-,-,CASSTGSGIQPQHF,TGTGCCAGCAGTACGGGTTCGGGGATCCAGCCCCAGCATTTT